These 15 T cell receptor beta chains originate from one sample sequenced in a study of early T cells in non-severe SARS-CoV-2 infection (dated by TCRdb to about 2021). The library was prepared using 5' RACE. The sequencer was a NextSeq 500. The raw public data were reprocessed by TCRdb itself: fastp quality trimming at Q25, MiXCR clonotype calling, in-frame beta chains only. CDR3 protein sequences are deduplicated, and each keeps its most common genes and DNA. The sample has tens of thousands of distinct CDR3 sequences on record, 5.5% to 7.5% of them singletons. The ten largest clones represent about 7.8% of the sample. Sequencing input: whole blood. These receptor sequences come from an adult who was a healthcare worker with PCR-confirmed SARS-CoV-2 infection or an uninfected control (not recorded which).

The chain employs TRBV20-1 and TRBJ1-6; perhaps TRBD1 as D (5 bases). Germline-derived CDR1 and CDR2 are DFQATT and SNEGSKA (reference sequence). CDR3 length equals 14 residues. Deletions cut 1 base from V and 5 bases from J, with 9 bases between. The CDR3 loop is CSARVRTNNSPLHF. Written as DNA, the CDR3 is TGCAGTGCTAGAGTCAGGACAAATAATTCACCCCTCCACTTT.

This clonotype was seen a few times. This chain connects TRBV7-9 to TRBJ1-1; D remains ambiguous. Trimming pared 1 base from V and 6 bases from J, leaving 12 bases between. The CDR3 covers 14 residues. Germline CDR1 and CDR2: SEHNR and FQNEAQ (reference sequence). CDR3 residues: CASSLVAGFAEAFF. The DNA of the CDR3 is TGTGCCAGCAGCTTAGTGGCCGGGTTCGCTGAAGCTTTCTTT.

At least ten counts were recorded for this clonotype. The rearrangement links TRBV15 to TRBJ1-5; D is unclear. Germline values: CDR1 LNHNV, CDR2 YYDKDF (reference sequence). The CDR3 is made up of 14 amino acids. The ends were cut back, 1 base at V and 1 base at J, with 5 bases in the middle. The CDR3: CATSRGRSNQPQHF. Here the CDR3 DNA reads TGTGCCACCAGCAGAGGTCGGAGCAATCAGCCCCAGCATTTT. Combining the CDR3 with reference TRBV15 and TRBJ1-5 gives the whole variable domain DAMVIQNPRYQVTQFGKPVTLSCSQTLNHNVMYWYQQKSSQAPKLLFHYYDKDFNNEADTPDNFQSRRPNTSFCFLDIRSPGLGDTAMYLCATSRGRSNQPQHFGDGTRLSIL.

This chain links TRBV6-4 with TRBJ2-3; D gene uncertain. The germline V gene encodes CDR1 MRHNA and CDR2 SNTAGT. Trimming cost V 2 bases and J 5 bases, with 8 bases left between them. This CDR3 region has 13 residues. CDR3 sequence: CASSDVAEDTQYF. The DNA of the CDR3 is TGTGCCAGCAGTGACGTGGCAGAAGATACGCAGTATTTT.

The chain recombines TRBV7-9 with TRBJ2-7; 7 bases agree with TRBD1. Germline V lookup: CDR1 SEHNR, CDR2 FQNEAQ (reference sequence). The CDR3 is 13 amino acids. V shed 4 bases, J shed 3 bases, and the junction held 3 bases outside the gene matches. The CDR3 nucleotides are TGTGCCAGCAGCTCGGACAGGAACTACGAGCAGTACTTC. It specifies CASSSDRNYEQYF.

This clonotype showed up many times. This chain links TRBV11-2 with TRBJ2-5, with D maybe TRBD2 (6 bases). The germline CDR1 and CDR2 sequences are SGHAT and FQNNGV. V shed 6 bases and J shed 3 bases, with 14 bases lying between them. This CDR3 has 14 amino acids. The CDR3 DNA sequence: TGTGCCAGCAGACACAGTAGCGGAAAAGAGACCCAGTACTTC. Protein sequence: CASRHSSGKETQYF.

This clonotype has a count of ten or more. The chain has TRBV10-2 and TRBJ2-2; D possibly matches TRBD1 or TRBD2 (5 bases each). V was cut by 4 bases and J by 2 bases, with 8 bases left in between. The germline gives CDR1 WSHSY, CDR2 SAAADI. CDR3 size: 14 residues. The CDR3 loop is CASSVGGNTGELFF. In nucleotides, the CDR3 is TGCGCCAGCAGTGTTGGGGGAAACACCGGGGAGCTGTTTTTT.

The chain joins TRBV7-2 to TRBJ2-3; TRBD1 aligns across 7 bases. The CDR3 extends over 18 amino acids. Trimming removed 5 bases from V and 1 base from J; junction bases left unmatched: 15. The germline V gene has CDR1 SGHTA and CDR2 FQGNSA. In DNA, the CDR3 is TGTGCCAGCAGCAGACAGGGTCCTTCTTCTTTTCGCACAGATACGCAGTATTTT. Encoded protein: CASSRQGPSSFRTDTQYF.

V usage is TRBV12-3 or TRBV12-4 and J usage is TRBJ1-4; TRBD1 matches 7 bases. V lost 6 bases to trimming and J lost 8 bases; unmatched junction nucleotides: 12. The CDR3 has 15 residues. The CDR3 loop is CASSPSGGLDEKLFF. In DNA, the CDR3 is TGTGCCAGCAGCCCGTCAGGGGGATTGGACGAAAAACTGTTTTTT.

This clonotype was seen a few times. This rearrangement joins TRBV2 to TRBJ1-5; D gene uncertain. The V gene lost 7 bases and the J gene lost 1 base, with 11 bases spanning the gap. This CDR3 is built from 14 residues. Germline values: CDR1 SNHLY, CDR2 FYNNEI. This chain's CDR3 is CASMYRSSNQPQHF. Here the CDR3 DNA reads TGTGCCAGCATGTACCGGAGCAGCAATCAGCCCCAGCATTTT.

This clonotype occurred many times. This sequence joins TRBV4-1 and TRBJ1-5, with a possible D match to TRBD1 (5 bases). Germline CDR1 reads MGHRA; CDR2 reads YSYEKL. V was trimmed by 0 bases and J by 4 bases, leaving 16 bases between them. The CDR3 is made up of 17 amino acids. The CDR3 spells CASSQESGRAGNQPQHF. The CDR3 region has the DNA TGCGCCAGCAGCCAAGAATCGGGCAGGGCCGGGAATCAGCCCCAGCATTTT.

This clonotype was recorded many times. This chain connects TRBV12-3 or TRBV12-4 to TRBJ1-1; D perhaps matches TRBD1 (6 bases). Between the trimmed V and J ends, which lost 7 bases and 1 base, there was a span of 13 bases. CDR3 length: 14 amino acids. The CDR3 nucleotides read TGTGCCAGCACTTTGGGGGCAGCGAACACTGAAGCTTTCTTT. It yields the protein CASTLGAANTEAFF.

This clonotype was recorded many times. V usage is TRBV3-1 and J usage is TRBJ2-2; D possibly corresponds to TRBD1 (6 bases). The V end lost 3 bases, the J end lost 2 bases, and 10 bases lay between the germline ends. The CDR3 spans 15 residues. Germline-derived CDR1 and CDR2 are LGHDT and YNNKEL (reference sequence). CDR3 region: CASSQADRNTGELFF. The DNA of the CDR3 is TGTGCCAGCAGCCAGGCGGACAGAAACACCGGGGAGCTGTTTTTT.

This clonotype has a count of ten or more. V and J are TRBV7-2 and TRBJ2-1; D gene ambiguous. This CDR3 comprises 14 residues. The germline V and J ends were trimmed by 3 bases and 6 bases, with 12 bases remaining between them. CDR1 is SGHTA, CDR2 FQGNSA, per germline. This CDR3 reads CASSFLGDFNEQFF. The CDR3 DNA follows: TGTGCCAGCAGCTTTTTGGGTGATTTCAATGAGCAGTTCTTC.

This clonotype was detected many times. This chain uses TRBV11-2 with TRBJ2-7, with 7 bases fitting TRBD2. Germline CDR1 is SGHAT and CDR2 is FQNNGV. The CDR3 is 14 residues long. J was trimmed by 3 bases and V by 5 bases; bases with no gene match: 7. The CDR3 here is CASSPRDYFYEQYF. The CDR3 bases are TGTGCCAGCAGCCCACGGGACTATTTCTACGAGCAGTACTTC.